Shown below are 20 T cell receptor beta chains from a single sample sequenced in a study of spatial heterogeneity in lung cancer. Study-wide points: In tumors, expanded intratumoral alpha and beta TCR counts tracked mutation counts.

The sample's time point: sample taken at primary tumor resection. TCRdb re-called the 5' RACE reads through MiXCR, storing one row per CDR3 protein. The sample carries about 6,000 distinct CDR3 sequences, 12% to 15% recorded once. These receptors have no known antigen. The material was lung tumor tissue, obtained at surgery. These receptors all come from a male donor with early-stage non-small cell lung cancer.

This clonotype is judged medium-sized. Within a library made for alpha chains, this beta chain is off target, and its count is uninformative. The chain joins TRBV28 to TRBJ2-4, with TRBD1 matching 11 bases. This CDR3 has 17 amino acids. The junction had 9 bases not matched to a gene; V was cut back by 8 bases and J by 0 bases. Germline V lookup: CDR1 MDHEN, CDR2 SYDVKM. In DNA form, the CDR3 reads TGTGCCAGCCTGGGACAGGGGGGAAACTTAGCCAAAAACATTCAGTACTTC. Its protein is CASLGQGGNLAKNIQYF.

This clonotype has a count of ten or more. This beta chain is off target for a library built for alpha chains, so its abundance means little. This sequence joins TRBV5-1 and TRBJ2-5; D may be TRBD1 (5 bases). The CDR3 totals 16 residues. With 0 bases removed from V and 4 bases from J, the gap between germline ends came to 16 bases. Per the germline V gene, CDR1 is SGHRS and CDR2 is YFSETQ. The CDR3 is CASSLESRDRGETQYF. Here the CDR3 DNA reads TGCGCCAGCAGCTTGGAGAGTCGAGATAGGGGAGAGACCCAGTACTTC.

This clonotype has at least ten counts. Found in a library prepared for alpha chains, this beta chain is an off-target read, and its abundance has little meaning. This chain connects TRBV30 to TRBJ1-6; 9 nucleotides match TRBD1. CDR1 GTSNPN and CDR2 SVGIG come from the germline V gene (reference sequence). The CDR3 runs 13 residues. V was pared by 6 bases and J by 7 bases, with 4 bases of the junction left unmatched. Written as DNA, the CDR3 is TGTGCCTGTGACAGGGGGGTGAATTCACCCCTCCACTTT. Protein: CACDRGVNSPLHF.

This clonotype was seen many times. As an off-target read in a library built for alpha chains, this beta chain has a frequency of little significance. CDR3: CATLSMDRHQETQYF. CDR3 nucleotides: TGTGCCACTTTGTCCATGGACAGACACCAAGAGACCCAGTACTTC. The V gene is TRBV25-1, the J gene TRBJ2-5, with D maybe TRBD1 (6 bases). V lost 10 bases and J lost 0, with 18 bases in between. Germline loops: CDR1 MGHDK, CDR2 SYGVNS. CDR3 length: 15 amino acids.

Relative to its sample, this clonotype is medium-sized (0.01 to 0.1%). This beta chain turned up in a library designed for alpha chains; as an off-target read, its abundance says little. V and J are TRBV3-1 and TRBJ1-1; D is perhaps TRBD1 (6 bases). The V end lost 4 bases, the J end lost 1 base, and 19 bases lay between the germline ends. The CDR3 runs to 17 residues. Germline CDR1 LGHDT, CDR2 YNNKEL (reference sequence). CDR3 residues: CASSRRLDSEKNTEAFF. CDR3 nucleotide sequence: TGTGCCAGCAGCCGGCGTTTGGACAGTGAGAAGAACACTGAAGCTTTCTTT.

To note about this clonotype: This beta chain is an unintended read in a library built for alpha chains; its size means little. This chain links TRBV7-2 with TRBJ1-3, with D possibly matching TRBD1 (6 bases). This CDR3 comprises 18 residues. The V end lost 0 bases, the J end lost 3 bases, and 18 bases lay between the germline ends. Germline loops: CDR1 SGHTA, CDR2 FQGNSA. As DNA, the CDR3 is TGTGCCAGCAGCTTAGCCCTAGGCCGTCAGGGGCATGGAAACACCATATATTTT. Translation gives CASSLALGRQGHGNTIYF.

By proportion, this clonotype is medium-sized. A library prepared for alpha chains yielded this beta chain as an off-target read; its size is of little meaning. This chain connects TRBV18 to TRBJ2-1; the D is unclear. Trimming took off 4 bases at V and 8 bases at J, with 18 bases between the two ends. There are 15 residues in the CDR3. Germline values: CDR1 KGHSH, CDR2 LQKENI. Here the CDR3 reads CASSLSTYPSDEQFF. In DNA form, the CDR3 reads TGTGCCAGCTCACTCTCGACATACCCCTCTGATGAGCAGTTCTTC.

Sample share makes this clonotype medium-sized. Within a library made for alpha chains, this beta chain is off target, and its count is uninformative. The chain uses TRBV7-9 and TRBJ1-5, with TRBD1 as a possible D gene (6 bases). V dropped 3 bases and J dropped 5 bases, with 14 bases sitting between them. Germline loops: CDR1 SEHNR, CDR2 FQNEAQ (reference sequence). This CDR3 spans 15 amino acids. The CDR3 bases are TGTGCCAGCAGCTTGTCGTGGGCAGGGGATCAGCCCCAGCATTTT. It specifies CASSLSWAGDQPQHF.

With regard to this clonotype: This beta chain turned up in a library designed for alpha chains; as an off-target read, its abundance says little. CDR3 residues: CASSASSSYEQYF. The CDR3 DNA follows: TGTGCCAGCAGCGCTAGTAGCTCCTACGAGCAGTACTTC. The chain combines TRBV7-6 with TRBJ2-7, with D unclear. V was shortened by 5 bases and J by 0 bases, with 8 bases between the two germline ends. Germline V CDR1 and CDR2: SGHVS, FNYEAQ. The CDR3 runs to 13 residues.

Judged by abundance, this clonotype is medium-sized. This beta chain represents an off-target read in a library built for alpha chains; its size is of limited meaning. This chain connects TRBV6-2 or TRBV6-3 to TRBJ2-1, with D hard to call. The CDR3 totals 17 residues. CDR1 MNHEY and CDR2 SVGEGT come from the germline V gene. V was pared by 0 bases and J by 4 bases, with 16 bases between. The CDR3 sequence is CASSYSSPSGIYNEQFF. The CDR3 coding sequence is TGTGCCAGCAGTTACTCTTCCCCTAGTGGGATATACAATGAGCAGTTCTTC.

This clonotype has a count of ten or more. Found in a library prepared for alpha chains, this beta chain is an off-target read, and its abundance has little meaning. V and J are TRBV14 and TRBJ2-2, with 7 bases that match TRBD2. The CDR3 spans 14 residues. The germline V gene has CDR1 SGHDN and CDR2 FVKESK. J lost 2 bases, V lost 6 bases, and 3 bases had no gene match. CDR3 sequence: CASRASGNTGELFF. Written as DNA, the CDR3 is TGTGCCAGCAGAGCTAGCGGTAACACCGGGGAGCTGTTTTTT.

By its share, this clonotype is medium-sized (0.01 to 0.1%). This beta chain is an unintended read in a library built for alpha chains; its size means little. The genes are TRBV28 and TRBJ1-2, with D perhaps matching TRBD1 (5 bases). The CDR3 runs to 19 residues. V gave up 3 bases and J gave up 6 bases, with 29 bases separating them. Looked up from germline, CDR1 is MDHEN and CDR2 is SYDVKM. The DNA of the CDR3 is TGTGCCAGCAGTTTTCTGACATTTTGGACAAACCCACCGTATAATGGCTACACCTTC. This gives the protein CASSFLTFWTNPPYNGYTF.

This clonotype was detected a few times. A library prepared for alpha chains yielded this beta chain as an off-target read; its size is of little meaning. CDR3 bases: TGCGCCAGCAGCTTGGTGGGACTAGCGGGAGGGGAGGAGCAGTTCTTC. It encodes CASSLVGLAGGEEQFF. The chain joins TRBV5-1 to TRBJ2-1; 16 nucleotides match TRBD2. The CDR3 is 16 residues long. The V segment lost 0 bases and the J segment 10 bases; nucleotides outside the gene matches: 4. The germline CDR1 and CDR2 sequences are SGHRS and YFSETQ.

This clonotype was observed many times. A much larger clone lies one base from this, so it may be a read error. Because the library targeted alpha chains, this beta chain is an off-target read whose size means little. The chain joins TRBV3-1 to TRBJ2-2, with a tentative D call TRBD2 (5 bases). The CDR3 sequence is 12 residues long. CDR1 and CDR2 (germline): LGHDT, YNNKEL (reference sequence). CDR3 nucleotides: TGTGCCAGCAGTCTCCAAACCGGGGAGCTGTCTTTT. It codes for CASSLQTGELSF.

By sample fraction, this clonotype is medium-sized. This beta chain appears as a stray read in a library generated for alpha chains; its size is not informative. The chain employs TRBV27 and TRBJ2-1; 8 bases match TRBD2. Germline-derived CDR1 and CDR2 are MNHEY and SMNVEV (reference sequence). This CDR3 has 16 residues. Germline trimming cut 6 bases from V and 7 bases from J; bases unmatched to any gene: 14. The CDR3 DNA is TGTGCCAGCAGCCGACGGGGGGGGACCAAAAGAAATGAGCAGTTCTTC. Its protein product is CASSRRGGTKRNEQFF.

By sample fraction, this clonotype is medium-sized (0.01 to 0.1%). This beta chain turned up in a library designed for alpha chains; as an off-target read, its abundance says little. The chain has TRBV2 and TRBJ2-7; D is uncertain. The CDR3 runs 12 residues. Trimming took 7 bases from V and 2 from J, leaving 9 bases between them. Germline CDR1 is SNHLY and CDR2 is FYNNEI. In DNA form, the CDR3 reads TGTGCCAGCATTATCAAGACCTACGAGCAGTACTTC. Amino acids: CASIIKTYEQYF.

Note on this clonotype: This beta chain is off target for a library built for alpha chains, so its abundance means little. The V call is TRBV4-2, the J call TRBJ2-1; TRBD2 matches at 13 bases. The V gene end was trimmed by 1 base and the J gene end by 0 bases; junction bases not matched to a gene: 15. The CDR3 is 22 residues long. CDR1 is LGHNA and CDR2 is YNFKEQ in the germline V gene. CDR3 sequence (DNA): TGTGCCAGCAGCCAAGGTAGACTAGCGGGGGGTTTCAGATTGAGCTCCTACAATGAGCAGTTCTTC. Amino acid sequence: CASSQGRLAGGFRLSSYNEQFF.

Note on this clonotype: This beta chain turned up in a library designed for alpha chains; as an off-target read, its abundance says little. The chain combines TRBV20-1 with TRBJ1-1; D might be TRBD1 (5 bases). CDR1 is DFQATT and CDR2 is SNEGSKA in the germline V gene (reference sequence). Trimming cost V 2 bases and J 1 base, with 8 bases left between them. The CDR3 is made up of 13 amino acids. The CDR3 protein is CSARPTGNTEAFF. DNA for the CDR3: TGCAGTGCTAGACCCACAGGGAACACTGAAGCTTTCTTT.

Points on this clonotype: This beta chain slipped into a library made for alpha chains as a stray read, so its size is not meaningful. CDR3 residues: CASSESPNGGTEAFF. DNA of the CDR3: TGTGCCAGCAGTGAATCCCCTAACGGGGGCACTGAAGCTTTCTTT. This chain uses TRBV6-1 with TRBJ1-1; perhaps TRBD1 as D (5 bases). Trimming pared 2 bases from V and 4 bases from J, leaving 14 bases between. CDR1 and CDR2 from the germline V gene are MNHNS and SASEGT. This CDR3 is built from 15 residues.

This clonotype counts as large. This beta chain is off target for a library built for alpha chains, so its abundance means little. CDR3 loop: CASSLEVFGGRGDTGELFF. In nucleotides, the CDR3 is TGTGCCAGCAGCTTAGAGGTGTTCGGCGGGAGGGGGGACACCGGGGAGCTGTTTTTT. The V gene is TRBV7-2, the J gene TRBJ2-2; 9 bases are shared with TRBD2. Germline V CDR1 and CDR2: SGHTA, FQGNSA. CDR3 length: 19 amino acids. Unmatched junction bases numbered 12, after V lost 1 base and J lost 3 bases.